Sequencing of this T cell receptor (beta chain) was carried out in a study of vaccination effects on CD4 cells after COVID-19 (dated by TCRdb to 2022 to 2024). The study in broad terms: Across the study, the median time from the second dose to post-vaccine sampling was 72 days (range 14 to 241). SARS-CoV-2 spike-specific CD4+ TCR repertoires from before and after mRNA vaccination were compared in COVID-19 convalescent patients and in infection-naive vaccine recipients. Altogether, around 9 COVID-19 convalescent patients and a few SARS-CoV-2-naive healthy vaccine recipients made up the full study. In the study, cultures from other donors were sequenced using the Oncomine TCR Beta short-read assay on an Illumina iSeq 100. The paper as a whole reports these results and caveats: Only a small number of convalescent patients were included, and no early post-infection timepoints were available, which limited the study. Clones induced by infection and clones induced by vaccination both contracted markedly at late timepoints after vaccination, which fits with T cell responses waning over time. In healthy vaccine recipients, vaccine-induced clones were almost all SARS-CoV-2 mono-reactive, with only 1 of 255 cross-reactive with common cold coronaviruses.

Inclusive of the bounding cysteine and phenylalanine, the CDR3 is 12 residues long. Only CDR3 DNA is held: 36 bases, read in frame from base 1. The germline ends are 6 bases apart after V is trimmed by 3 bases and J by 6 bases. Note on this clone: Its antigen remains unidentified. One base away there is no much larger clone; base qualities are not given.

In the ViraFEST assay, PBMC were stimulated with viral peptide pools, and antigen-specific CD4+ T cell clonotypes were then identified by expansion using TCR sequencing. After 10 to 11 days of culture, CD4+ T cells were isolated with the EasySep CD4+ T cell isolation kit. Two doses of either the BNT162b2 or the mRNA-1273 mRNA SARS-CoV-2 vaccine were administered to participants. None of the healthy vaccine recipients had a prior SARS-CoV-2 infection, which was confirmed by nucleocapsid antibody tests that came back negative both before and after vaccination. Each well held under 2.5 million PBMC cultured in IMDM containing roughly 4.9% human AB serum, approximately 10 IU/ml IL-2 and gentamicin, along with roughly 10 ug/ml peptides. On days 3 and 7, half of the culture medium was replaced with fresh IL-2-containing medium. Unless noted otherwise, every peptide stimulation condition was cultured in triplicate wells. PBMC were separated from whole blood using Ficoll-Paque Plus gradient centrifugation and were then either cryopreserved at -140C or used fresh. The spike proteins of SARS-CoV-2 and of the common cold coronaviruses HCoV-NL63, HCoV-OC43 and HCoV-229E were spanned by overlapping peptide pools. The QIAamp micro DNA kit was used to extract genomic DNA from the cultured CD4+ T cells.

Library method: the immunoSEQ multiplex PCR assay. DNA from the CD4+ T cells that had been cultured and isolated underwent TCR beta CDR3 sequencing. The original pipeline was this. Non-productive TCR sequences were discarded, and reads were trimmed to the CDR3 region, with only CDR3s of 7 or more amino acids retained. Antigen-specific clonotypes were identified with the MANAFEST web app by comparing expansion in peptide wells against reference cultures. Positive clones required FDR<0.05 expansion versus reference and all other wells, odds ratio above 5, and frequency above 0.1% in two replicate wells. A clonotype was called cross-reactive if it was significantly expanded both in SARS-CoV-2 spike wells and in at least one common cold coronavirus spike condition. CDR3 similarity was assessed by Levenshtein distance using the stringdist R package, and unrooted trees were constructed with ape in R 3.6.1. The source is immuneACCESS, and TCRdb retained only in-frame sequences with V and J called. Part of the clones is not carried over; for the studies checked, unresolved V genes explain less than half of this, and the remainder is unexplained. Clone size and the V and J calls come from that table; the DNA yielded D and trimming. Across this sample there are roughly 59,000 clones, with roughly 78% seen only once. In total, the top ten clones hold 2% of the sample.

This TCR derives from a human donor who received a COVID-19 vaccine. The receptor chain draws on TRBV12-3 or TRBV12-4 and TRBJ2-4; the D gene cannot be named for sure. Sequencing was performed on CD4+ T cells from PBMCs cultured with HCoV-OC43 spike peptides, taken after COVID-19 vaccination. This sample's cell subset or site label indicates: HCoV-OC43 spike overlapping peptide pool stimulation. Here is the DNA: TGTGCCAGCAGTTTCAGTGGAAACATTCAGTACTTC. This codes for CASSFSGNIQYF.